This T cell receptor beta chain was sequenced for a study of T cells in Graves' hyperthyroidism and ophthalmopathy. General study results and limits: Most clonotypes that expanded in the thyroid above 0.001 also showed up in blood. A 13 V-J signature model discriminated ophthalmopathy versus stable hyperthyroidism.

Turning to this clonotype: Its target is not known.

Amplified TCR beta CDR3 regions came from RNA transcripts. With the HTBI primer set, the TCR CDR3 went through a first round of RT-PCR. TCRdb passed the multiplex PCR reads through MiXCR, listing each CDR3 protein once. There are 400,000 to 550,000 distinct CDR3 sequences in the sample; around a quarter occur only once, and 10% to 12% lies in the top ten. V was pared by 6 bases and J by 8 bases, with 13 bases between. Germline CDR1 and CDR2: DFQATT and SNEGSKA (reference sequence). This CDR3 is built from 11 residues. The source is a woman between 25 and 40 years old with Graves' ophthalmopathy. The sample was blood. The genes are TRBV20-1 and TRBJ2-5; D gene unclear. The CDR3 protein is CSAPDSYTQYF. The CDR3 bases are TGCAGTGCACCCGACTCGTACACCCAGTACTTC.